What follows are 15 T cell receptor beta chains derived from one specimen sequenced in a study of control samples from healthy donors and cancer patients. TCRdb's copy holds only in-frame clones and misses some; the assay was immunoSEQ multiplex PCR. The data hold about 110,000 clones, with around 89% observed a single time. Sequencing used blood. These receptors were taken from a woman in her 50s in good health.

This clone was counted a few times. The chain is built from TRBV6-1 and TRBJ2-7, with D uncertain. V lost 1 base, J lost 4 bases, and 11 bases lay in between. Germline lookup yields CDR1 MNHNS and CDR2 SASEGT. This CDR3 comprises 14 residues. Here the CDR3 DNA reads TGTGCCAGCAGTGAAGAGATAGTGGGGTACGAGCAGTACTTC. Translation gives CASSEEIVGYEQYF.

The chain couples TRBV19 to TRBJ1-5; D is undetermined. The CDR3 loop spans 12 amino acids. With 5 bases removed from V and 11 bases from J, the gap between germline ends came to 13 bases. The germline V gene encodes CDR1 LNHDA and CDR2 SQIVND (reference sequence). This chain's CDR3 is CASSVIDGAQHF. The CDR3 DNA is TGTGCCAGTAGTGTCATCGATGGGGCCCAGCATTTT.

The V and J genes are TRBV4-1 and TRBJ1-6; D not resolved. Germline V gene lookup returns CDR1 MGHRA and CDR2 YSYEKL. V shed 4 bases and J shed 10 bases, with 14 bases lying between them. CDR3 length: 14 residues. CDR3 in DNA: TGCGCCAGCAGCCCCATCGCCCCCCTGTCACCCCTCCACTTT. The encoded protein is CASSPIAPLSPLHF.

The V and J genes are TRBV5-1 and TRBJ1-6, with 9 bases that match TRBD1. V lost 0 bases and J lost 7; bases outside the gene matches: 8. Germline V gives CDR1 SGHRS, CDR2 YFSETQ. The length of the CDR3 is 17 residues. The CDR3 spells CASSLEWQDRGNSPLHF. As DNA, the CDR3 is TGCGCCAGCAGCTTGGAATGGCAGGACAGGGGAAATTCACCCCTCCACTTT.

The chain recombines TRBV5-1 with TRBJ1-2; no firm D call. V lost 4 bases to trimming and J lost 0 bases, with 10 bases between them. The CDR3 contains 14 residues. Per the germline V gene, CDR1 is SGHRS and CDR2 is YFSETQ. The CDR3 loop reads CASSERSTNYGYTF. CDR3 coding DNA: TGCGCCAGCAGCGAGAGGAGTACTAACTATGGCTACACCTTC.

This chain uses TRBV2 with TRBJ1-4; D is unresolved. Germline assignment: CDR1 SNHLY and CDR2 FYNNEI. The CDR3 covers 15 residues. The V gene lost 3 bases and the J gene lost 4 bases, with 12 bases spanning the gap. The CDR3 here is CASSDVQSNNEKLFF. The CDR3 DNA is TGTGCCAGCAGTGATGTTCAGAGTAATAATGAAAAACTGTTTTTT.

V is TRBV6-5 and J is TRBJ2-7; D perhaps matches TRBD1 (5 bases). Germline CDR1 reads MNHEY; CDR2 reads SVGAGI. The germline V and J ends were trimmed by 8 bases and 0 bases, with 5 bases remaining between them. The CDR3 spans 11 residues. The DNA for the CDR3 is TGTGCCAGCGGGGCCTCCTACGAGCAGTACTTC. This gives the protein CASGASYEQYF.

This sequence joins TRBV2 and TRBJ2-5, with D hard to call. V was trimmed by 4 bases and J by 10 bases, leaving 13 bases between them. Germline CDR1 and CDR2: SNHLY and FYNNEI. There are 12 residues in the CDR3. CDR3 region: CASSVEPSNQYF. CDR3 coding DNA: TGTGCCAGCAGTGTGGAACCGAGTAACCAGTACTTC.

The DNA for the CDR3 is TGCAGTGCTAGTGGGGGGCAGAGCAATCAGCCCCAGCATTTT. This translates into CSASGGQSNQPQHF. The rearrangement joins TRBV20-1 to TRBJ1-5; tentative D call: TRBD1 (6 bases). V was trimmed by 3 bases and J by 1 base, leaving 10 bases between them. The CDR3 is 14 amino acids. The germline V gene has CDR1 DFQATT and CDR2 SNEGSKA (reference sequence).

The V gene is TRBV7-2, the J gene TRBJ2-3, with D perhaps matching TRBD2 (5 bases). Germline CDR1 is SGHTA and CDR2 is FQGNSA. V gave up 5 bases and J gave up 2 bases, with 14 bases separating them. The CDR3 length is 15 residues. In nucleotides, the CDR3 is TGTGCCAGCAGCCCTGAGAGCGGACCCACAGATACGCAGTATTTT. This gives the protein CASSPESGPTDTQYF.

The rearrangement joins TRBV6-6 to TRBJ2-2; 11 positions match TRBD2. The CDR3 runs to 19 residues. V trimming: 6 bases; J trimming: 4 bases; junction bases outside the gene matches: 16. Germline V lookup: CDR1 MNHNY, CDR2 SVGAGI (reference sequence). The CDR3 region has the DNA TGTGCCAGCAGCTCTCGCCACGTACTAGCGGGGGTGGGCACCGGGGAGCTGTTTTTT. It encodes CASSSRHVLAGVGTGELFF.

The chain links TRBV2 to TRBJ2-7; TRBD2 might be the D (5 bases). Deletions cut 1 base from V and 2 bases from J, with 21 bases between. CDR1 and CDR2 (germline): SNHLY, FYNNEI. The CDR3 covers 18 residues. In DNA, the CDR3 is TGTGCCAGCAGTGAAGGTCGGTTTCGGACTCTAGGCACCTACGAGCAGTACGTC. Translation: CASSEGRFRTLGTYEQYV.

V usage is TRBV19 and J usage is TRBJ2-3; 7 bases align to TRBD2. J lost 1 base, V lost 8 bases, and 0 bases had no gene match. This CDR3 is built from 12 residues. Germline V gene lookup returns CDR1 LNHDA and CDR2 SQIVND (reference sequence). The CDR3 DNA reads as TGTGCCAGTCGGGGGGGCACAGATACGCAGTATTTT. Its protein is CASRGGTDTQYF. Variable domain in full (rest from reference TRBV19 and TRBJ2-3): DGGITQSPKYLFRKEGQNVTLSCEQNLNHDAMYWYRQDPGQGLRLIYYSQIVNDFQKGDIAEGYSVSREKKESFPLTVTSAQKNPTAFYLCASRGGTDTQYFGPGTRLTVL.

This clone was seen only once. The chain joins TRBV10-2 to TRBJ2-3, with D tentatively TRBD1 (6 bases). Germline CDR1 and CDR2: WSHSY and SAAADI. The CDR3 has 12 amino acids. Between the trimmed V and J ends, which lost 5 bases and 8 bases, there was a span of 11 bases. The CDR3 is CASSPVGGTQYF. CDR3 DNA: TGCGCCAGCAGTCCCGTAGGGGGTACGCAGTATTTT.

This clone showed up just once. The V gene is TRBV4-3, the J gene TRBJ2-1; no definite D call. Trimming left V 1 base short and J 8 bases short, with 9 bases between. Germline lookup yields CDR1 LGHNA and CDR2 YSLEER. CDR3 length equals 13 residues. The CDR3 region is CASSQATSDEQFF. The CDR3 DNA follows: TGCGCCAGCAGCCAAGCGACGAGCGATGAGCAGTTCTTC.